These 27 T cell receptor beta chains were all obtained from the same sample, sequenced in a study of T cell responses to AZD1222 COVID-19 vaccine. The data were produced by immunoSEQ multiplex PCR, yet TCRdb's version contains in-frame clones alone and is incomplete. This sample yields 120,000 or so clones, of which approximately 89% are seen a single time; about 5.4% belongs to the top ten. This sample comprised peripheral blood, obtained on day 0 of AZD1222 vaccination. These receptors were collected from an adult in good health.

The rearrangement links TRBV4-1 to TRBJ1-2; D not certain. Germline V gives CDR1 MGHRA, CDR2 YSYEKL. V lost 2 bases and J lost 0, with 10 bases in between. This CDR3 comprises 15 residues. CDR3 loop: CASSQQFGANYGYTF. CDR3 DNA sequence: TGCGCCAGCAGCCAACAATTCGGCGCTAACTATGGCTACACCTTC.

The rearrangement links TRBV7-9 to TRBJ2-7; 14 nucleotides match TRBD2. J was trimmed by 5 bases and V by 5 bases; bases with no gene match: 8. The CDR3 has 16 amino acids. Looked up from germline, CDR1 is SEHNR and CDR2 is FQNEAQ (reference sequence). The CDR3 DNA reads as TGTGCCAGCAGCCTGACTAGCGGGAGGGCCGGGAACGAGCAGTACTTC. Translated: CASSLTSGRAGNEQYF.

The rearrangement joins TRBV4-1 to TRBJ1-6; possible D gene TRBD1, 5 bases. CDR3 length: 15 amino acids. Trimming removed 4 bases at V and 6 bases at J, with 13 bases between. The V gene's germline CDR1 is MGHRA and CDR2 YSYEKL. In nucleotides, the CDR3 is TGCGCCAGCAGCCCCGGGACGGATCCTAATTCACCCCTCCACTTT. Translating it yields CASSPGTDPNSPLHF.

This clone showed up just once. The chain has TRBV24-1 and TRBJ2-6; D gene ambiguous. Germline V gene sequence: CDR1 KGHDR, CDR2 SFDVKD. The V gene lost 3 bases and the J gene lost 0 bases, with 11 bases spanning the gap. The CDR3 is made up of 17 amino acids. DNA of the CDR3: TGTGCCACCAGTGATCCGACACCCTACTCTGGGGCCAACGTCCTGACTTTC. This sequence encodes CATSDPTPYSGANVLTF.

V usage is TRBV6-5 and J usage is TRBJ1-4; no reliable D call. The CDR3 runs 15 residues. V lost 6 bases, J lost 5 bases, and 16 bases lay in between. CDR1 and CDR2 from the germline V gene are MNHEY and SVGAGI. The CDR3 sequence is CASRPQPDLNEKLFF. The CDR3, as DNA: TGTGCCAGCAGGCCCCAACCAGATTTAAATGAAAAACTGTTTTTT.

The rearrangement joins TRBV30 to TRBJ1-2, with TRBD1 identical over 7 bases. In germline, CDR1 is GTSNPN, CDR2 SVGIG (reference sequence). The ends lost 2 bases at V and 8 bases at J; junction bases unmatched: 5. This CDR3 has 12 residues. The CDR3, as DNA: TGTGCCTGGAGTCCCGGACAGGAGGGCTACACCTTC. Protein sequence: CAWSPGQEGYTF.

The V and J genes are TRBV7-2 and TRBJ1-2; maybe TRBD1 (5 bases). Germline V gives CDR1 SGHTA, CDR2 FQGNSA. The CDR3 runs to 16 residues. V lost 3 bases and J 5 bases, leaving 19 bases between the germline ends. The CDR3 DNA reads as TGTGCCAGCAGCTTGTCGAACGGACCGGGGGGGTATGGCTACACCTTC. This encodes CASSLSNGPGGYGYTF.

There are a few counts of this clone. The genes are TRBV24-1 and TRBJ2-7; 9 bases map to TRBD1. CDR3 length: 15 amino acids. Germline loops: CDR1 KGHDR, CDR2 SFDVKD. J was trimmed by 5 bases and V by 4 bases; bases with no gene match: 8. The CDR3 DNA sequence: TGTGCCACCAGTGACCGGGACAGGGATATTAACGAGCAGTACTTC. Translating it yields CATSDRDRDINEQYF.

In its sample, this clone was seen once. This chain links TRBV9 with TRBJ2-2; the D call may be TRBD1 or TRBD2 (5 bases each). The CDR3 loop spans 14 amino acids. Trimming shortened V by 6 bases and J by 1 base, and 10 bases separated the two germline ends. The germline CDR1 and CDR2 sequences are SGDLS and YYNGEE. CDR3 nucleotides: TGTGCCAGCAACCGGGACGGGAACACCGGGGAGCTGTTTTTT. As protein: CASNRDGNTGELFF.

CDR3 sequence: CSVRSDTQYF. The CDR3 DNA follows: TGCAGCGTCCGTTCAGATACGCAGTATTTT. The chain combines TRBV29-1 with TRBJ2-3; D ambiguous. Deletions cut 6 bases from V and 4 bases from J, with 5 bases between. CDR3 length: 10 residues. Germline CDR1 SQVTM, CDR2 ANQGSEA.

The chain links TRBV5-1 to TRBJ2-2, with TRBD2 as a possible D gene (6 bases). The V and J ends lost 4 bases and 3 bases respectively, with 16 bases between them. The CDR3 spans 16 residues. The germline gives CDR1 SGHRS, CDR2 YFSETQ. In DNA form, the CDR3 reads TGCGCCAGCAGCCCGAGCCGTCCGGGGGACACCGGGGAGCTGTTTTTT. It translates to CASSPSRPGDTGELFF.

This rearrangement joins TRBV28 to TRBJ2-7; 8 nucleotides align to TRBD1. V trimming: 4 bases; J trimming: 5 bases; junction bases outside the gene matches: 7. The germline V gene has CDR1 MDHEN and CDR2 SYDVKM. The CDR3 length is 14 residues. Here the CDR3 reads CASSSGQGTDEQYF. CDR3 sequence (DNA): TGTGCCAGCAGTTCCGGACAGGGTACCGACGAGCAGTACTTC.

CDR3 loop: CASSAPGSWRDTQYF. CDR3 nucleotide sequence: TGTGCCAGCAGCGCACCGGGATCTTGGCGAGATACGCAGTATTTT. This chain joins TRBV13 and TRBJ2-3, with a tentative D call TRBD2 (5 bases). The CDR3 has 15 residues. The germline V gene encodes CDR1 PRHDT and CDR2 FYEKMQ (reference sequence). V was clipped by 5 bases and J by 5 bases, with 17 bases between them. The whole variable domain, remainder taken from reference TRBV13 and TRBJ2-3, is AAGVIQSPRHLIKEKRETATLKCYPIPRHDTVYWYQQGPGQDPQFLISFYEKMQSDKGSIPDRFSAQQFSDYHSELNMSSLELGDSALYFCASSAPGSWRDTQYFGPGTRLTVL.

This chain links TRBV7-2 with TRBJ2-5; 9 bases map to TRBD2. V lost 4 bases, J lost 7 bases, and 7 bases stayed unmatched. CDR3 length: 14 amino acids. Looked up from germline, CDR1 is SGHTA and CDR2 is FQGNSA. The CDR3 is CASSWIAGAGTQYF. CDR3 DNA sequence: TGTGCCAGCAGCTGGATAGCGGGGGCGGGGACCCAGTACTTC.

The chain employs TRBV5-1 and TRBJ2-3; D is undetermined. Germline values: CDR1 SGHRS, CDR2 YFSETQ. V lost 4 bases and J 6 bases, leaving 15 bases between the germline ends. This CDR3 has 14 residues. CDR3 protein: CASSQVPSLDTQYF. The CDR3 nucleotides are TGCGCCAGCAGCCAGGTTCCCTCTTTGGATACGCAGTATTTT. Full variable domain (missing parts from reference TRBV5-1 and TRBJ2-3): KAGVTQTPRYLIKTRGQQVTLSCSPISGHRSVSWYQQTPGQGLQFLFEYFSETQRNKGNFPGRFSGRQFSNSRSEMNVSTLELGDSALYLCASSQVPSLDTQYFGPGTRLTVL.

The chain is built from TRBV6-6 and TRBJ2-1; 10 nucleotides line up with TRBD2. V gave up 8 bases and J gave up 10 bases; unmatched junction bases: 8. Germline CDR1 reads MNHNY; CDR2 reads SVGAGI (reference sequence). The CDR3 totals 13 residues. CDR3 in DNA: TGTGCCAGCGCCGGGGCTAGCGGGAGCGAGCAGTTCTTC. As protein: CASAGASGSEQFF.

The chain has TRBV28 and TRBJ1-2; D gene uncertain. Germline V gives CDR1 MDHEN, CDR2 SYDVKM. The CDR3 spans 12 residues. The germline V and J ends were trimmed by 4 bases and 4 bases, with 7 bases remaining between them. As DNA, the CDR3 is TGTGCCAGCAGTTGGCCAACCTATGGCTACACCTTC. Its translation is CASSWPTYGYTF.

This chain's CDR3 is CASSPLAGTSGTGELFF. CDR3 nucleotide sequence: TGTGCCAGCAGCCCCCTGGCTGGGACTAGCGGCACCGGGGAGCTGTTTTTT. V is TRBV4-2 and J is TRBJ2-2, with 11 bases matching TRBD2. In germline, CDR1 is LGHNA, CDR2 YNFKEQ. This CDR3 region has 17 residues. V dropped 4 bases and J dropped 4; count of bases not matched to a gene: 8.

The gene calls are TRBV11-3 and TRBJ1-5; D gene unclear. Looked up from germline, CDR1 is SGHNT and CDR2 is YENEEA. Trimming took off 1 base at V and 0 bases at J, with 1 base between the two ends. The CDR3 extends over 13 amino acids. CDR3 residues: CASSLGSNQPQHF. The CDR3 DNA follows: TGTGCCAGCAGCTTAGGTAGCAATCAGCCCCAGCATTTT. Combining the CDR3 with reference TRBV11-3 and TRBJ1-5 gives the whole variable domain EAGVVQSPRYKIIEKKQPVAFWCNPISGHNTLYWYLQNLGQGPELLIRYENEEAVDDSQLPKDRFSAERLKGVDSTLKIQPAELGDSAVYLCASSLGSNQPQHFGDGTRLSIL.

This clone was detected a few times. This rearrangement joins TRBV5-6 to TRBJ1-5, with D maybe TRBD1 (5 bases). V lost 1 base and J 1 base, leaving 12 bases between the germline ends. CDR3 length: 16 amino acids. In germline, CDR1 is SGHDT, CDR2 YYEEEE. CDR3 nucleotide sequence: TGTGCCAGCAGCTTGCATGGCAGGGTCAGCAATCAGCCCCAGCATTTT. Translating gives CASSLHGRVSNQPQHF.

This rearrangement joins TRBV2 to TRBJ2-2, with no clear D. Germline loops: CDR1 SNHLY, CDR2 FYNNEI. The CDR3 is 14 residues long. With 6 bases removed from V and 5 bases from J, the gap between germline ends came to 13 bases. The CDR3 DNA follows: TGTGCCAGCAGCGTTTGGGTCCGGACCGGGGAGCTGTTTTTT. Translated, it gives CASSVWVRTGELFF.

The chain joins TRBV5-1 to TRBJ2-1; 8 bases are shared with TRBD1. V lost 3 bases and J lost 5; bases outside the gene matches: 7. CDR3 length equals 15 residues. The germline V gene encodes CDR1 SGHRS and CDR2 YFSETQ. CDR3 sequence: CASSYGQGRNNEQFF. The CDR3 region has the DNA TGCGCCAGCAGCTACGGACAGGGAAGGAACAATGAGCAGTTCTTC.

The chain couples TRBV28 to TRBJ2-3, with D perhaps assigned TRBD1 or TRBD2 (5 bases each). The CDR3 length is 17 residues. Trimming cost V 1 base and J 5 bases, with 19 bases left between them. The V gene's germline CDR1 is MDHEN and CDR2 SYDVKM. The CDR3 DNA is TGTGCCAGCAGTTTATTGGGGTCGGGACCCAGTGGAGATACGCAGTATTTT. Translated, it gives CASSLLGSGPSGDTQYF. The variable domain in full, completed from reference TRBV28 and TRBJ2-3, reads DVKVTQSSRYLVKRTGEKVFLECVQDMDHENMFWYRQDPGLGLRLIYFSYDVKMKEKGDIPEGYSVSREKKERFSLILESASTNQTSMYLCASSLLGSGPSGDTQYFGPGTRLTVL.

In its sample, this clone was seen once. This chain links TRBV5-5 with TRBJ2-3, with a weak D call TRBD1 (6 bases). The V gene's germline CDR1 is SGHKS and CDR2 YYEKEE (reference sequence). Deletions cut 4 bases from V and 3 bases from J, with 12 bases between. The CDR3 runs 14 residues. In DNA, the CDR3 is TGTGCCAGCAGCCCGAATACAGGGACAGATACGCAGTATTTT. Protein product: CASSPNTGTDTQYF. Filled out from reference TRBV5-5 and TRBJ2-3, the complete variable domain reads DAGVTQSPTHLIKTRGQQVTLRCSPISGHKSVSWYQQVLGQGPQFIFQYYEKEERGRGNFPDRFSARQFPNYSSELNVNALLLGDSALYLCASSPNTGTDTQYFGPGTRLTVL.

This clone was detected only once. This chain uses TRBV19 with TRBJ1-2; 7 bases are shared with TRBD1. The CDR3 has 14 amino acids. Germline CDR1 and CDR2: LNHDA and SQIVND (reference sequence). Losses at the gene ends were 4 bases for V and 4 bases for J; bases not matched to a gene: 6. DNA for the CDR3: TGTGCCAGTAGTACCCAAGGGGGCCCCTATGGCTACACCTTC. Translated: CASSTQGGPYGYTF. Together with reference TRBV19 and TRBJ1-2, the CDR3 gives the full variable domain: DGGITQSPKYLFRKEGQNVTLSCEQNLNHDAMYWYRQDPGQGLRLIYYSQIVNDFQKGDIAEGYSVSREKKESFPLTVTSAQKNPTAFYLCASSTQGGPYGYTFGSGTRLTVV.

The chain has TRBV19 and TRBJ2-1, with D possibly matching TRBD1 (6 bases). Germline V gene data show CDR1 as LNHDA and CDR2 as SQIVND (reference sequence). The CDR3 covers 15 residues. V gave up 7 bases and J gave up 0 bases, with 13 bases separating them. The CDR3 spells CASKTGWGSYNEQFF. CDR3 nucleotides: TGTGCCAGTAAAACAGGGTGGGGCTCCTACAATGAGCAGTTCTTC.

The rearrangement uses TRBV28 and TRBJ2-3; 10 bases align to TRBD1. The V segment lost 2 bases and the J segment 3 bases; nucleotides outside the gene matches: 2. The CDR3 spans 15 residues. Germline V gene lookup returns CDR1 MDHEN and CDR2 SYDVKM. Here the CDR3 DNA reads TGTGCCAGCAGTTTAGGGACAGGGGTTACAGATACGCAGTATTTT. This encodes CASSLGTGVTDTQYF.